This TCR beta chain originates from a study of human T cells and chemical hapten exposure. Study-level results: The formation of large CDR3 similarity clusters by expanded TCRs significantly exceeded that of controls. Donor immune responses may differ from healthy people's, since all donors had alopecia.

Time point denoted: pre-sensitization, week 0. Treatment noted: therapeutic diphenylcyclopropenone sensitization with weekly scalp DPC. Trimming cost V 1 base and J 4 bases; bases outside gene matches: 5. The V gene's germline CDR1 is LGHNA and CDR2 YSLEER. This CDR3 is built from 15 residues. This clonotype has at least ten counts. Its antigen remains unidentified. As processed by the authors: A per-sample median of around 100,000 TCRs was observed, with a range of about 23,224 to 750,000. TCRdb itself ran the RACE reads through MiXCR, one entry per CDR3 protein. For this entry, the V and J calls and clone size follow TCRdb and not the study's own pipeline. The sample has about 380,000 distinct CDR3 sequences, approximately 5.1% seen once.

This sequence originates from a woman aged 50 to 65 with alopecia areata. Some clones in this sample may be carry-over from other donors' samples. The V and J genes are TRBV4-3 and TRBJ2-7, with 9 bases aligning to TRBD1. Here the sequenced sample was whole blood, taken in connection with sensitization to the hapten diphenylcyclopropenone (DPC). CDR3: CASSQGTGTGYEQYF. The CDR3 bases are TGCGCCAGCAGCCAAGGGACCGGGACAGGGTACGAGCAGTACTTC.